This TCR beta chain appears in the sequencing data of a study of OX40 agonist ivuxolimab in advanced cancers. The method was immunoSEQ multiplex PCR; TCRdb's version includes in-frame clones alone and lacks a portion of them. Of about 35,000 clones in the sample, about 76% were seen once. Germline trimming cut 1 base from V and 2 bases from J; bases unmatched to any gene: 6. The V gene's germline CDR1 is MGHRA and CDR2 YSYEKL. The CDR3 extends over 18 amino acids. Comment on this clone: Its antigen is not known.

Blood got drawn at baseline, again on cycle 4 day 1, and then on cycle 7 day 1. Findings and caveats of the study: Certain nonresponders likewise exhibited a low normalized T-cell clonal expansion.

The J gene is TRBJ2-1, the V gene TRBV4-1, with 12 bases aligning to TRBD2. The sequencing used CD4+ or CD8+ T cells sorted from blood, collected in a trial of the OX40 agonist ivuxolimab. This clonotype originated in an adult with an advanced solid tumor such as melanoma, head and neck, liver or kidney cancer. The CDR3: CASSQGLAGGPTYNEQFF. CDR3 nucleotides: TGCGCCAGCAGCCAAGGGCTAGCGGGGGGGCCCACCTACAATGAGCAGTTCTTC.